Shown below are 2 T cell receptor beta chains from a single sample sequenced in a study of naive and memory T cell subsets. Two oligonucleotides, mixed equimolar, formed the beta constant-region primer covering TRBC1 and TRBC2. Nested alpha and beta constant-region primers with the SP2 primer drove four PCR rounds on ligated cDNA. TCRdb fed the UMI-ligation and nested PCR reads into MiXCR, producing one record per CDR3 protein. The profile shows roughly 150,000 distinct CDR3 sequences, over 20% of them singletons. Findings of the study overall: Possibly reflecting memory cells re-expressing CD45RA, a few larger clonotypes occurred in naive repertoires, especially CD8.

Their recognized antigens are unknown. The material sequenced was naive CD4+ T cells from blood. The receptor source for this set is a human donor in good health.

The chain joins TRBV20-1 to TRBJ1-2; weak D call: TRBD1 (5 bases). CDR1 is DFQATT, CDR2 SNEGSKA, per germline (reference sequence). The length of the CDR3 is 12 residues. With 3 bases removed from V and 8 bases from J, the gap between germline ends came to 13 bases. The CDR3 region has the DNA TGCAGTGCTAGTCTCAGGGCTATCGGCTACACCTTC. Its translation: CSASLRAIGYTF.

The genes are TRBV5-5 and TRBJ2-7; D not resolved. This CDR3 is built from 14 residues. In germline, CDR1 is SGHKS, CDR2 YYEKEE (reference sequence). The V end was cut by 7 bases, the J end by 4 bases, with 18 bases between. CDR3 region: CASEGIGGRYEQYF. CDR3 sequence (DNA): TGTGCCAGCGAAGGGATAGGCGGCAGGTACGAGCAGTACTTC.